The clone carrying this TCR beta chain has at least ten counts. TCR beta CDR3 regions were amplified from RNA transcripts. TCR CDR3 underwent first-round RT-PCR with the HTBI primer set. TCRdb re-called the multiplex PCR reads with MiXCR, one entry per CDR3 protein. The sample contains about 840,000 distinct CDR3 sequences, over 35% of which appear only once. This CDR3 contains 12 residues. Between the trimmed V and J ends, which lost 4 bases and 4 bases, there was a span of 10 bases. CDR1 and CDR2 from the germline V gene are SQVTM and ANQGSEA. The source of the sample is a study of T cells in Graves' hyperthyroidism and ophthalmopathy.

The specimen was blood. This chain uses TRBV29-1 with TRBJ1-1; the D is unclear. The receptor was isolated from a man younger than 35 with Graves' hyperthyroidism. The CDR3 loop is CSVVGRPTEAFF. In nucleotides, the CDR3 is TGCAGCGTTGTGGGCAGGCCCACTGAAGCTTTCTTT.